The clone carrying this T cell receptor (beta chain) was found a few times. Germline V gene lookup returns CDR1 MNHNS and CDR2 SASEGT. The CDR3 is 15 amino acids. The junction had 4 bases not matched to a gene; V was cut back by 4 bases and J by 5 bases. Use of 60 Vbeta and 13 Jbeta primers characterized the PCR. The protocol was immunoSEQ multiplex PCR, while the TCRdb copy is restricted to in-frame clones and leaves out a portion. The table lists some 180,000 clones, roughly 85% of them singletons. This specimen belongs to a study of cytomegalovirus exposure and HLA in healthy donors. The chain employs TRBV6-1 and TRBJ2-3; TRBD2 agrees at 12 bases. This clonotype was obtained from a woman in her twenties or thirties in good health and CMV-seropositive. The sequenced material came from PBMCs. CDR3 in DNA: TGTGCCAGCAGTGTGACTAGCGGGGGTATAGATACGCAGTATTTT. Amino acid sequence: CASSVTSGGIDTQYF.